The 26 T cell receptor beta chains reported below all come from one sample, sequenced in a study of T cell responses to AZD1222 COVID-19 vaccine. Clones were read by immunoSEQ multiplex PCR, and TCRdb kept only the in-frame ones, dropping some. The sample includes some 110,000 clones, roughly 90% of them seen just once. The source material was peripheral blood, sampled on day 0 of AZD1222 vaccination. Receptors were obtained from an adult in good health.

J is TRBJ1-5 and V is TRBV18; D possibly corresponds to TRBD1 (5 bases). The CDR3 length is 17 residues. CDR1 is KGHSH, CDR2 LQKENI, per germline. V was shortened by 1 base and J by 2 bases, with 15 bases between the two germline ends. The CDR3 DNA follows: TGTGCCAGCTCACCACTCGCTGGGGGGTCGGGCAATCAGCCCCAGCATTTT. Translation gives CASSPLAGGSGNQPQHF.

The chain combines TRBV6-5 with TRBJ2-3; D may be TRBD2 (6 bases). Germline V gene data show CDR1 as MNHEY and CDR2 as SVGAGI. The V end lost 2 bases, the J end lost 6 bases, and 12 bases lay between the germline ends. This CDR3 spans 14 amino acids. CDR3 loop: CASSYELAKDTQYF. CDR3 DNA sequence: TGTGCCAGCAGTTACGAACTAGCTAAGGATACGCAGTATTTT.

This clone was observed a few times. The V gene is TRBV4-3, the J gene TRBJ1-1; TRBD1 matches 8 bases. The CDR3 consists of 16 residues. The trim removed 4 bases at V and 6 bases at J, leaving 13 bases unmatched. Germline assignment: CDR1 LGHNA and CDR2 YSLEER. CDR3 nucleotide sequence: TGCGCCAGCAGCCCCGCCCCGACAGGGGCTGCGGCTGAAGCTTTCTTT. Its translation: CASSPAPTGAAAEAFF.

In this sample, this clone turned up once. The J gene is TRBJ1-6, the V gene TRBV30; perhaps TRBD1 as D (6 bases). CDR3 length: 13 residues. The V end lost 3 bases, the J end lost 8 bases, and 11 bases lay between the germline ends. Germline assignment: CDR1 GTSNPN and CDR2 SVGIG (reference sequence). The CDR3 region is CAWRDSLDSPLHF. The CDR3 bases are TGTGCCTGGAGGGACAGTTTGGATTCACCCCTCCACTTT.

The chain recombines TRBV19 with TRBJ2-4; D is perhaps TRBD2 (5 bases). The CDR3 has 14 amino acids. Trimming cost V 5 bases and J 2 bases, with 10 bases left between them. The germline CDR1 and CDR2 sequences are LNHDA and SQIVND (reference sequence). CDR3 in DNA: TGTGCCAGTAGTGCCACGGGGACCAAAAACATTCAGTACTTC. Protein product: CASSATGTKNIQYF.

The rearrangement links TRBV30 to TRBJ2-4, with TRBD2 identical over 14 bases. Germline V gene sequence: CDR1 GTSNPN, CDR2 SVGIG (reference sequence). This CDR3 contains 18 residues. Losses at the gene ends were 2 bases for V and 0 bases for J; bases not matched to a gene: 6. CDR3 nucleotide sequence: TGTGCCTGGAGTCCAGCCGGGACTAGCGGGGGAGCCAAAAACATTCAGTACTTC. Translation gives CAWSPAGTSGGAKNIQYF.

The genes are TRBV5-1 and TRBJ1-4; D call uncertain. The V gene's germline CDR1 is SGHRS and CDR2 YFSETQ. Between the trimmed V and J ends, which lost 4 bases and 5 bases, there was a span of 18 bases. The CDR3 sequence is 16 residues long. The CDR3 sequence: CASSHGPSTLNEKLFF. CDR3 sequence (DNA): TGCGCCAGCAGCCATGGACCGAGCACCTTAAATGAAAAACTGTTTTTT.

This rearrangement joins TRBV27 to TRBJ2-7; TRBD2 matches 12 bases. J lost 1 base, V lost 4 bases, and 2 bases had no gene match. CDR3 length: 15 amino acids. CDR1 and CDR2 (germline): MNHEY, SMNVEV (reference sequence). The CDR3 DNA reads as TGTGCCAGCAGTTCCGGACTAGCGGGATCCTACGAGCAGTACTTC. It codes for CASSSGLAGSYEQYF.

The chain's CDR3 is CASSLQTGTETQYF. The DNA of the CDR3 is TGTGCCAGCAGTTTGCAAACAGGGACAGAGACCCAGTACTTC. The V gene is TRBV28, the J gene TRBJ2-5; possibly TRBD1 for D (6 bases). This CDR3 has 14 residues. CDR1 is MDHEN, CDR2 SYDVKM, per germline. V was clipped by 3 bases and J by 4 bases, with 12 bases between them. Together with reference TRBV28 and TRBJ2-5, the CDR3 gives the full variable domain: DVKVTQSSRYLVKRTGEKVFLECVQDMDHENMFWYRQDPGLGLRLIYFSYDVKMKEKGDIPEGYSVSREKKERFSLILESASTNQTSMYLCASSLQTGTETQYFGPGTRLLVL.

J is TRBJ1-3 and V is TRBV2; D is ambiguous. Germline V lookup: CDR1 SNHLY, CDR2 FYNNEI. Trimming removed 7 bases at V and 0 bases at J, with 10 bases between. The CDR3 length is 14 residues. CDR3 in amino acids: CASTGESSGNTIYF. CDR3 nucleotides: TGTGCCAGCACCGGCGAGAGCTCTGGAAACACCATATATTTT.

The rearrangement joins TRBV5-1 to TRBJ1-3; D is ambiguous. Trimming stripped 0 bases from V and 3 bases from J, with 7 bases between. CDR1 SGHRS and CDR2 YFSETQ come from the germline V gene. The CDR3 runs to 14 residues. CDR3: CASSLAGIGNTIYF. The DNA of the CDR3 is TGCGCCAGCAGCTTGGCGGGGATTGGAAACACCATATATTTT.

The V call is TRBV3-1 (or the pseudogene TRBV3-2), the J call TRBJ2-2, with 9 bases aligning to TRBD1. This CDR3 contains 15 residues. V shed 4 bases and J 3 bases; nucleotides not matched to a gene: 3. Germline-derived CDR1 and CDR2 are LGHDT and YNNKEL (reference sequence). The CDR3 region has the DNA TGTGCCAGCAGCCGACAGGGGGGGGACACCGGGGAGCTGTTTTTT. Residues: CASSRQGGDTGELFF.

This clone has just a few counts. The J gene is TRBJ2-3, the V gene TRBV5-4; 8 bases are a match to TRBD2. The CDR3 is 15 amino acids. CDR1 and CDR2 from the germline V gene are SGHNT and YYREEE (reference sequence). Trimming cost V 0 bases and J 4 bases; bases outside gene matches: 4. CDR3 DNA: TGTGCCAGCAGCTTGGGCGGGGGGTTGTCAGATACGCAGTATTTT. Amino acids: CASSLGGGLSDTQYF.

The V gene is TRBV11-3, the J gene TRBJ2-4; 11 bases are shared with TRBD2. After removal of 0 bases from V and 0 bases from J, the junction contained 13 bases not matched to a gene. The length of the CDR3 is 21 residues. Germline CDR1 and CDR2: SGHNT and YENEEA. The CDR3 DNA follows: TGTGCCAGCAGCTTAGAGGCGGGGGGGACTAGCGGAAGAAGAGCCAAAAACATTCAGTACTTC. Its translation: CASSLEAGGTSGRRAKNIQYF.

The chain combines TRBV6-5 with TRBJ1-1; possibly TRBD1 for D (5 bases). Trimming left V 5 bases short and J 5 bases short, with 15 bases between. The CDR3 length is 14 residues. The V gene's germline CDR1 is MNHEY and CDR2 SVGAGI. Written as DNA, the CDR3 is TGTGCCAGCAGTATAGGGCGAGGGGTTACTGAAGCTTTCTTT. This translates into CASSIGRGVTEAFF.

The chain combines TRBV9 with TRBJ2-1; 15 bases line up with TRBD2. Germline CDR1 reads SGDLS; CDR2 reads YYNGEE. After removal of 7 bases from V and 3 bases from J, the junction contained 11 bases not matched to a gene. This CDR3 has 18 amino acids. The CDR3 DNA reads TGTGCCAGCGCGGGAGGGACTAGCGGGAGGACCGACTACAATGAGCAGTTCTTC. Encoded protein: CASAGGTSGRTDYNEQFF.

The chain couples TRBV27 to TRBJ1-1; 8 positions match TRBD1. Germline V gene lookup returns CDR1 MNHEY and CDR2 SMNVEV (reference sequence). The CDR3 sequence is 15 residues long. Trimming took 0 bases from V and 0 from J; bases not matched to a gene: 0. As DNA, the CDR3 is TGTGCCAGCAGTTTATCGACAGGGGTGAACACTGAAGCTTTCTTT. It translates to CASSLSTGVNTEAFF.

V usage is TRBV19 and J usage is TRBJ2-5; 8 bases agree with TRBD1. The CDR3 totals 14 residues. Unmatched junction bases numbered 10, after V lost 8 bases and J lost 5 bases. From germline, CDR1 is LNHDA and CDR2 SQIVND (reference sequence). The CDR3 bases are TGTGCCAGTGCCCTGACAGGGGTTAGGGAGACCCAGTACTTC. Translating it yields CASALTGVRETQYF. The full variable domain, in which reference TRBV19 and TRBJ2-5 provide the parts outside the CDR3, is DGGITQSPKYLFRKEGQNVTLSCEQNLNHDAMYWYRQDPGQGLRLIYYSQIVNDFQKGDIAEGYSVSREKKESFPLTVTSAQKNPTAFYLCASALTGVRETQYFGPGTRLLVL.

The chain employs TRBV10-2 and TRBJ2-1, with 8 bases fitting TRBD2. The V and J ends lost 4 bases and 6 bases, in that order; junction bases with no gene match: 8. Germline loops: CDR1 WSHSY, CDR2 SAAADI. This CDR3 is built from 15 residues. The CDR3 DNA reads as TGCGCCAGCAGTGGACAAGCGGGAGTTGGCAATGAGCAGTTCTTC. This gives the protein CASSGQAGVGNEQFF.

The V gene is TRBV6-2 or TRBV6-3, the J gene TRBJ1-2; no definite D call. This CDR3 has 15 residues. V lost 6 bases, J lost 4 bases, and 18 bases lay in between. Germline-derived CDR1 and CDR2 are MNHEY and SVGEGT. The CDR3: CASSRTEFPGYGYTF. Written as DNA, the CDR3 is TGTGCCAGCAGCCGTACAGAGTTCCCTGGCTATGGCTACACCTTC.

CDR3 loop: CASSALADTQYF. CDR3 sequence (DNA): TGTGCCAGCAGCGCCCTAGCAGATACGCAGTATTTT. This chain joins TRBV9 and TRBJ2-3; unclear D gene. V lost 3 bases and J lost 4, with 6 bases in between. The CDR3 sequence is 12 residues long. CDR1 is SGDLS, CDR2 YYNGEE, per germline.

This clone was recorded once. The CDR3 DNA sequence: TGTGCCAGCAGCTTAGCTTCAGAGTACGAGCAGTACTTC. This sequence encodes CASSLASEYEQYF. The chain employs TRBV11-3 and TRBJ2-7, with D unresolved. This CDR3 contains 13 residues. V lost 1 base, J lost 4 bases, and 8 bases lay in between. The germline V gene encodes CDR1 SGHNT and CDR2 YENEEA.

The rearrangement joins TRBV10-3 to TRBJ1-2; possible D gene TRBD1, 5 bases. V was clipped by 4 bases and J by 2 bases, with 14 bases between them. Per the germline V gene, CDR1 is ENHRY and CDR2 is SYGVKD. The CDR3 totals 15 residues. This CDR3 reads CAISVGAGRNYGYTF. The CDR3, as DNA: TGTGCCATCAGTGTTGGGGCAGGCAGGAACTATGGCTACACCTTC.

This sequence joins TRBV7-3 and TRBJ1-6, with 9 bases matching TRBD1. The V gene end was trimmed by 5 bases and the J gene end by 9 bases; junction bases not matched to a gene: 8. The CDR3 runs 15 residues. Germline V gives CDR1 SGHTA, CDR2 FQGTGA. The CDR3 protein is CASSPGTGLGSPLHF. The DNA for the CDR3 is TGTGCCAGCAGCCCCGGGACAGGGTTGGGTTCACCCCTCCACTTT.

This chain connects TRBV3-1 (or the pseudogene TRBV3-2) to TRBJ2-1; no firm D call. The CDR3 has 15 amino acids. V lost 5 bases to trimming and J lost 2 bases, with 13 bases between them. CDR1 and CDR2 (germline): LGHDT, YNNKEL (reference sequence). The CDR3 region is CASSGPGRTYNEQFF. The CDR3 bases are TGTGCCAGCAGCGGGCCCGGCAGGACCTACAATGAGCAGTTCTTC.

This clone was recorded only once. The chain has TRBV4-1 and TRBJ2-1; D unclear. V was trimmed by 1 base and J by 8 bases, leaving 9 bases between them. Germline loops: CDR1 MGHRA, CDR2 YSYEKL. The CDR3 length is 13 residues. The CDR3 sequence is CASSQGTVDEQFF. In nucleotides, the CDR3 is TGCGCCAGCAGCCAAGGAACGGTCGATGAGCAGTTCTTC.